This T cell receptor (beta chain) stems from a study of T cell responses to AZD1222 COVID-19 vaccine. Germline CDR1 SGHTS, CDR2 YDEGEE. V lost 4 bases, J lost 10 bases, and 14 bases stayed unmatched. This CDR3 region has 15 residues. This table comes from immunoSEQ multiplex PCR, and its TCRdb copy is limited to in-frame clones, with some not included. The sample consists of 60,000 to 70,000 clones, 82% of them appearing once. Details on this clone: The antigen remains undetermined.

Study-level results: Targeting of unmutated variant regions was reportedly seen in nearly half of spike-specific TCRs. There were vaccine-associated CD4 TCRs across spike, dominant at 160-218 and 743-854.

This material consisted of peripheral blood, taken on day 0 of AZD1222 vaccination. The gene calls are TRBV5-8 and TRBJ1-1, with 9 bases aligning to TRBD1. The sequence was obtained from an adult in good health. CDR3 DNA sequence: TGTGCCAGCAGCGAACCGGGACAGGGACTTTTGGCAGCTTTCTTT. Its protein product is CASSEPGQGLLAAFF.